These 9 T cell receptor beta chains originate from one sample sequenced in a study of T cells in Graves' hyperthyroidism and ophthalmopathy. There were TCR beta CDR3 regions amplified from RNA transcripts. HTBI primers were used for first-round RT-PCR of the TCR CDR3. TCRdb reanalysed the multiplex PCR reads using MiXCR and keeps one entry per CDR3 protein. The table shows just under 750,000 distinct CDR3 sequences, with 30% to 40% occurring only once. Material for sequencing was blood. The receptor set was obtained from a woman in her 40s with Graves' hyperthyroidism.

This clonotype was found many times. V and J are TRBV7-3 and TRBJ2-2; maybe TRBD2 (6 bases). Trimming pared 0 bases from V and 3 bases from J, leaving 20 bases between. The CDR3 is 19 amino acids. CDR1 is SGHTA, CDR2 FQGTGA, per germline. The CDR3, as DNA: TGTGCCAGCAGCTTAACCTCCCGGGGTAGCGGAGCGGACACCGGGGAGCTGTTTTTT. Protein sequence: CASSLTSRGSGADTGELFF.

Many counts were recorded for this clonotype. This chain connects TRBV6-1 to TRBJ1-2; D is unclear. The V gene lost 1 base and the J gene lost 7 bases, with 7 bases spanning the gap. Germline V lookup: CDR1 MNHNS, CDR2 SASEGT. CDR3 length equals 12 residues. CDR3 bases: TGTGCCAGCAGTGAAGGGGGTCGTGGCTACACCTTC. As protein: CASSEGGRGYTF.

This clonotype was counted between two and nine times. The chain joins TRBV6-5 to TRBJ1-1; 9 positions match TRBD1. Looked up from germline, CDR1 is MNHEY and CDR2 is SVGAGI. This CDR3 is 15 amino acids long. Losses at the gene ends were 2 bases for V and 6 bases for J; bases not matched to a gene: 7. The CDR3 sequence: CASSYLGTGPAEAFF. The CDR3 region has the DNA TGTGCCAGCAGTTACCTTGGGACAGGGCCAGCTGAAGCTTTCTTT.

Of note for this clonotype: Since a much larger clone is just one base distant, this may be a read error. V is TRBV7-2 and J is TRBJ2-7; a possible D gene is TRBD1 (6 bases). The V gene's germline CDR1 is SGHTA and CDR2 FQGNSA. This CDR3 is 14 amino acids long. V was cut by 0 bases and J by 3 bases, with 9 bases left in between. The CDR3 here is CASSLAGAGYEQYF. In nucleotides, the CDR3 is TGTGCCAGCAGCTTAGCGGGGGCAGGCTACGAGCAGTACTTC. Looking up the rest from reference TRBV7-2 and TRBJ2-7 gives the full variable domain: GAGVSQSPSNKVTEKGKDVELRCDPISGHTALYWYRQSLGQGLEFLIYFQGNSAPDKSGLPSDRFSAERTGGSVSTLTIQRTQQEDSAVYLCASSLAGAGYEQYFGPGTRLTVT.

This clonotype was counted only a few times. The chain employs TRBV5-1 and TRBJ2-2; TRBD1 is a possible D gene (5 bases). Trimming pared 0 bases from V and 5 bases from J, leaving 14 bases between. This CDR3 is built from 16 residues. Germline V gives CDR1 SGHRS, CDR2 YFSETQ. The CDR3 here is CASSLDRGSFTGELFF. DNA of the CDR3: TGCGCCAGCAGCTTGGATAGGGGAAGTTTTACCGGGGAGCTGTTTTTT.

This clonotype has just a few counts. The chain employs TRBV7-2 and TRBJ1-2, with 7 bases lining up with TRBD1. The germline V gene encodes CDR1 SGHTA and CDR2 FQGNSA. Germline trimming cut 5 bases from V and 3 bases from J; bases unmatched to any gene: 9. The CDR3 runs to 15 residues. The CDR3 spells CASSPIGQDDYGYTF. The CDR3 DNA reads TGTGCCAGCAGCCCGATCGGACAGGACGACTATGGCTACACCTTC.

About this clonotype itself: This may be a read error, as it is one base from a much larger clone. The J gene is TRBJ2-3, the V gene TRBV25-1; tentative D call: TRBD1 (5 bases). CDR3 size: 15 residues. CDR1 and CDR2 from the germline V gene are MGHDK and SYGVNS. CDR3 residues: CASSEWAGSTGTQYF. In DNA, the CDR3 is TGTGCCAGCAGTGAATGGGCCGGCAGCACAGGTACGCAGTATTTT.

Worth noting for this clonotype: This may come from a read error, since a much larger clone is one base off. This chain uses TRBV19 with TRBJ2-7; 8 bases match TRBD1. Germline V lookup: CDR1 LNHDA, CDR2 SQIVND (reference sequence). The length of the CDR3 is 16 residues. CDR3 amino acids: CARSTAGQVSSYEQYF. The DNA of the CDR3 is TGTGCCCGTAGTACCGCGGGACAGGTCAGCTCCTACGAGCAGTACTTC.

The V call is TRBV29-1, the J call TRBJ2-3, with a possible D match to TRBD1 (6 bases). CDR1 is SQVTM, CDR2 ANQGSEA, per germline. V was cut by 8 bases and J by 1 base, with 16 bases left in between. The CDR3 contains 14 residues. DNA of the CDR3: TGCAGCTCCCGAGGGGGACGAGGCACAGATACGCAGTATTTT. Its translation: CSSRGGRGTDTQYF.